One sample yielded the 22 T cell receptor beta chains listed below, sequenced in a study of CD8+CD57+ T cells in acquired aplastic anemia. It was genomic DNA that served as the template for profiling TCR beta VDJ and CDR3. TCRdb used MiXCR to reprocess the reads, holding one entry per CDR3 protein. The sample contains 150,000 or so distinct CDR3 sequences, just under 65% of which appear only once. The sequencing input was sorted CD4+, CD8+, or CD8+CD57+ T cells (not recorded which) from PBMCs. The receptor source for this set is a human donor in good health.

The rearrangement uses TRBV24-1 and TRBJ2-3, with D tentatively TRBD2 (7 bases). V was pared by 2 bases and J by 5 bases, with 16 bases between. The CDR3 runs 16 residues. Looked up from germline, CDR1 is KGHDR and CDR2 is SFDVKD. CDR3 DNA: TGTGCCACCAGTGATTCTTTGGGGGGGCCGATAGATACGCAGTATTTT. It codes for CATSDSLGGPIDTQYF.

V is TRBV19 and J is TRBJ2-5; D uncertain. Per the germline V gene, CDR1 is LNHDA and CDR2 is SQIVND (reference sequence). The V gene lost 1 base and the J gene lost 5 bases, with 8 bases spanning the gap. The CDR3 consists of 13 residues. The CDR3 nucleotides read TGTGCCAGTAGTATAGGTTGGCGGGAGACCCAGTACTTC. Its protein product is CASSIGWRETQYF.

V gene TRBV2 combines with J gene TRBJ2-1; 9 nucleotides match TRBD2. CDR3 size: 14 residues. Germline CDR1 SNHLY, CDR2 FYNNEI. V was clipped by 4 bases and J by 5 bases; unmatched bases: 3. CDR3 residues: CASSGTSANNEQFF. CDR3 nucleotide sequence: TGTGCCAGCAGTGGGACTAGCGCAAACAATGAGCAGTTCTTC.

V is TRBV12-3 or TRBV12-4 and J is TRBJ2-7; a weak D match, TRBD2 (5 bases). With 6 bases removed from V and 2 bases from J, the gap between germline ends came to 8 bases. The CDR3 consists of 12 residues. The CDR3 DNA follows: TGTGCCAGCAGCCGGGGAGCCTACGAGCAGTACTTC. Residues: CASSRGAYEQYF.

V gene TRBV7-9 combines with J gene TRBJ1-2, with 10 bases identical to TRBD1. The CDR3 loop spans 15 amino acids. Germline V gene lookup returns CDR1 SEHNR and CDR2 FQNEAQ (reference sequence). Trimming at V came to 3 bases and at J to 3 bases, leaving 4 bases not matched to a gene. The CDR3: CASSFMDRGDYGYTF. The CDR3 DNA sequence: TGTGCCAGCAGCTTCATGGACAGGGGGGACTATGGCTACACCTTC.

This clonotype has a count of ten or more. The chain joins TRBV6-1 to TRBJ2-5; D possibly corresponds to TRBD2 (5 bases). The germline V and J ends were trimmed by 0 bases and 4 bases, with 12 bases remaining between them. There are 15 residues in the CDR3. Per germline, CDR1 MNHNS and CDR2 SASEGT. In nucleotides, the CDR3 is TGTGCCAGCAGTGAAGCTCCCGACTACAGAGAGACCCAGTACTTC. Residues: CASSEAPDYRETQYF.

The J gene is TRBJ1-1, the V gene TRBV10-3, with D possibly matching TRBD1 (5 bases). The CDR3 loop spans 14 amino acids. V was clipped by 3 bases and J by 6 bases, with 14 bases between them. Germline V gene sequence: CDR1 ENHRY, CDR2 SYGVKD. This chain's CDR3 is CAISDQGGFAEAFF. CDR3 DNA sequence: TGTGCCATCAGTGACCAGGGTGGTTTCGCTGAAGCTTTCTTT.

V is TRBV7-9 and J is TRBJ1-1, with unresolved D. The germline V gene encodes CDR1 SEHNR and CDR2 FQNEAQ (reference sequence). This CDR3 has 14 residues. V was clipped by 2 bases and J by 3 bases, with 10 bases between them. The CDR3 region has the DNA TGTGCCAGCAGCTTAAAGGGTGGGGACACTGAAGCTTTCTTT. Its protein is CASSLKGGDTEAFF.

J is TRBJ2-5 and V is TRBV2; tentative D call: TRBD2 (6 bases). CDR1 SNHLY and CDR2 FYNNEI come from the germline V gene. The CDR3 totals 12 residues. Trimming removed 8 bases from V and 1 base from J, with 8 bases in between. The CDR3, as DNA: TGTGCCAGCCGGCGGGGCCAAGAGACCCAGTACTTC. This sequence encodes CASRRGQETQYF.

This chain connects TRBV6-1 to TRBJ2-3; 11 bases agree with TRBD1. Germline V gene lookup returns CDR1 MNHNS and CDR2 SASEGT. The CDR3 totals 17 residues. J gave up 6 bases and V 7 bases, and 15 bases lay outside the gene matches. Here the CDR3 reads CASNGTGQGALLDTQYF. The CDR3 coding sequence is TGTGCCAGCAATGGGACTGGACAGGGGGCATTGTTGGATACGCAGTATTTT.

With regard to this clonotype: A much bigger clone sits one base away, suggesting this may be a read error. J is TRBJ1-6 and V is TRBV19; D not certain. The CDR3 loop spans 13 amino acids. Germline loops: CDR1 LNHDA, CDR2 SQIVND (reference sequence). This CDR3 reads CASSTTDNPPLHF. Written as DNA, the CDR3 is TGTGCCAGTAGTACCACCGATAATCCACCCCTCCACTTT.

V and J are TRBV10-3 and TRBJ2-3; TRBD2 matches 11 bases. V dropped 6 bases and J dropped 2; count of bases not matched to a gene: 4. Germline V lookup: CDR1 ENHRY, CDR2 SYGVKD. This CDR3 region has 15 residues. The DNA for the CDR3 is TGTGCCATCAGCGAGACTAGCGGGGACACAGATACGCAGTATTTT. The encoded protein is CAISETSGDTDTQYF.

V is TRBV29-1 and J is TRBJ1-1; a weak D match, TRBD1 (5 bases). V was pared by 6 bases and J by 4 bases, with 15 bases between. This CDR3 comprises 13 residues. From germline, CDR1 is SQVTM and CDR2 ANQGSEA. The CDR3 is CSVKWGGSTEAFF. CDR3 nucleotides: TGCAGCGTGAAGTGGGGGGGGAGCACTGAAGCTTTCTTT.

The V and J genes are TRBV5-1 and TRBJ1-2, with D unclear. V was trimmed by 7 bases and J by 8 bases, leaving 15 bases between them. From germline, CDR1 is SGHRS and CDR2 YFSETQ. CDR3 length: 12 residues. CDR3 sequence: CASGEPSSGYTF. Written as DNA, the CDR3 is TGCGCCAGCGGAGAACCGTCTTCCGGCTACACCTTC.

J is TRBJ2-1 and V is TRBV7-9; perhaps TRBD1 as D (5 bases). CDR1 is SEHNR and CDR2 is FQNEAQ in the germline V gene (reference sequence). The CDR3 totals 12 residues. V lost 4 bases and J 15 bases, leaving 16 bases between the germline ends. In DNA, the CDR3 is TGTGCCAGCAGCTATGCAGGGTCCTGGACGTTCTTC. Translated, it gives CASSYAGSWTFF.

The DNA for the CDR3 is TGTGCCAGCAGCATGGGACTAGCGGGAGACTCAGATACGCAGTATTTT. It codes for CASSMGLAGDSDTQYF. V is TRBV7-3 and J is TRBJ2-3; 14 nucleotides match TRBD2. This CDR3 has 16 amino acids. Germline CDR1 reads SGHTA; CDR2 reads FQGTGA. V was pared by 5 bases and J by 4 bases, with 5 bases of the junction left unmatched.

The chain recombines TRBV7-9 with TRBJ2-3; the match to TRBD1 covers 11 bases. This CDR3 has 18 residues. Germline assignment: CDR1 SEHNR and CDR2 FQNEAQ (reference sequence). The V gene end was trimmed by 5 bases and the J gene end by 9 bases; junction bases not matched to a gene: 19. DNA for the CDR3: TGTGCCAGCAGCATGGACAGGGGGCCCGGGAGGGTAGAGGAGACGCAGTATTTT. It is translated as CASSMDRGPGRVEETQYF.

This chain joins TRBV7-3 and TRBJ1-6, with D possibly being TRBD1 (5 bases). V was clipped by 2 bases and J by 7 bases, with 18 bases between them. This CDR3 has 17 amino acids. In germline, CDR1 is SGHTA, CDR2 FQGTGA. CDR3 nucleotide sequence: TGTGCCAGCAGCTTAGGCGGGGGAAGGGTGGCAAATTCACCCCTCCACTTT. Its protein product is CASSLGGGRVANSPLHF.

This clonotype was found once. The rearrangement links TRBV12-3 or TRBV12-4 to TRBJ1-1; the D is unclear. V shed 1 base and J shed 2 bases, with 11 bases lying between them. The CDR3 runs 15 residues. This CDR3 is CASSLVVGDNTEAFF. CDR3 coding DNA: TGTGCCAGCAGTTTAGTTGTCGGCGATAACACTGAAGCTTTCTTT.

The CDR3 sequence: CSVEIGDSSNEQFF. CDR3 DNA sequence: TGCAGCGTTGAAATAGGAGACAGCTCCAATGAGCAGTTCTTC. The chain is built from TRBV29-1 and TRBJ2-1; the D gene is possibly TRBD1 (5 bases). This CDR3 contains 14 residues. The V end was cut by 2 bases, the J end by 6 bases, with 14 bases between. Germline V gene lookup returns CDR1 SQVTM and CDR2 ANQGSEA.

This clonotype was seen once. This chain joins TRBV7-3 and TRBJ2-3; D unresolved. Germline values: CDR1 SGHTA, CDR2 FQGTGA. The CDR3 consists of 13 residues. With 5 bases removed from V and 4 bases from J, the gap between germline ends came to 10 bases. CDR3 protein: CASSPKGPDTQYF. The CDR3 bases are TGTGCCAGCAGCCCGAAGGGTCCAGATACGCAGTATTTT.

In its sample, this clonotype was seen many times. V is TRBV3-1 and J is TRBJ2-1; the D is unclear. Germline V gives CDR1 LGHDT, CDR2 YNNKEL (reference sequence). The CDR3 is 13 amino acids. The V end lost 3 bases, the J end lost 1 base, and 4 bases lay between the germline ends. The CDR3: CASSHDSYNEQFF. CDR3 sequence (DNA): TGTGCCAGCAGCCATGATTCCTACAATGAGCAGTTCTTC.